Presented here are 25 T cell receptor beta chains from one specimen sequenced in a study of blood T cells in healthy people across ages. It was with a sample-barcoded 5' primer and a J-beta primer mix that a second PCR of roughly 7 to 12 cycles was run. TCRdb called the 5' RACE reads again in MiXCR, with one record for every CDR3 protein. In the table there are about 1.1 million distinct CDR3 sequences, around two fifths of which are singletons. Material: blood. These receptors were collected from a man between 18 and 35 years old in good health.

The chain is built from TRBV5-1 and TRBJ1-1; no firm D call. Between the trimmed V and J ends, which lost 2 bases and 3 bases, there was a span of 8 bases. CDR1 is SGHRS and CDR2 is YFSETQ in the germline V gene. The CDR3 sequence is 13 residues long. The CDR3 sequence is CASSFQAYTEAFF. The CDR3 bases are TGCGCCAGCAGCTTTCAAGCGTACACTGAAGCTTTCTTT.

V and J are TRBV20-1 and TRBJ2-3, with 9 positions matching TRBD1. This CDR3 is 14 amino acids long. With 1 base clipped from V and 5 bases from J, the junction kept 4 bases outside the gene matches. Germline CDR1 reads DFQATT; CDR2 reads SNEGSKA (reference sequence). The chain's CDR3 is CSARAGQGGDTQYF. The CDR3 region has the DNA TGCAGTGCTAGAGCGGGACAGGGCGGAGATACGCAGTATTTT.

The chain joins TRBV24-1 to TRBJ2-1, with 7 bases identical to TRBD2. The CDR3 length is 15 residues. Germline CDR1 and CDR2: KGHDR and SFDVKD. V shed 2 bases and J 5 bases; nucleotides not matched to a gene: 5. CDR3 DNA: TGTGCCACCAGTGATTGGACTAGTATCCACAATGAGCAGTTCTTC. It yields the protein CATSDWTSIHNEQFF.

V usage is TRBV27 and J usage is TRBJ1-1; tentative D call: TRBD1 (6 bases). Trimming removed 6 bases at V and 4 bases at J, with 12 bases between. The CDR3 extends over 13 amino acids. Per germline, CDR1 MNHEY and CDR2 SMNVEV (reference sequence). The CDR3 loop is CASRLQGRTEAFF. As DNA, the CDR3 is TGTGCCAGCAGGTTACAGGGCCGCACTGAAGCTTTCTTT.

J is TRBJ2-1 and V is TRBV9, with 7 positions matching TRBD1. Germline CDR1 SGDLS, CDR2 YYNGEE. This CDR3 region has 17 residues. J gave up 5 bases and V 0 bases, and 11 bases lay outside the gene matches. CDR3 loop: CASSVAIGGSVNNEQFF. CDR3 DNA sequence: TGTGCCAGCAGCGTAGCTATAGGGGGCAGCGTTAACAATGAGCAGTTCTTC.

This clonotype occurred a few times. For the CDR3, the DNA is TGTGCCAGCAGTCCCCAATTTGGGGGGGGGAGCACAGATACGCAGTATTTT. This translates into CASSPQFGGGSTDTQYF. The chain joins TRBV28 to TRBJ2-3; 7 bases agree with TRBD2. The CDR3 has 17 residues. Germline CDR1 MDHEN, CDR2 SYDVKM. V shed 5 bases, J shed 0 bases, and the junction held 11 bases outside the gene matches.

This clonotype was detected only a few times. The rearrangement links TRBV5-1 to TRBJ1-6; D call uncertain. CDR1 and CDR2 from the germline V gene are SGHRS and YFSETQ. Trimming took 5 bases from V and 9 from J, leaving 9 bases between them. The CDR3 spans 12 residues. CDR3 sequence reads: CASRNTASPLHF. The DNA for the CDR3 is TGCGCCAGCAGGAATACGGCTTCACCCCTCCACTTT.

The gene calls are TRBV9 and TRBJ2-7, with 9 bases matching TRBD1. The CDR3 covers 15 residues. The ends lost 0 bases at V and 0 bases at J; junction bases unmatched: 1. Germline CDR1 reads SGDLS; CDR2 reads YYNGEE. This chain's CDR3 is CASSVGTGVSYEQYF. For the CDR3, the DNA is TGTGCCAGCAGCGTAGGGACAGGGGTCTCCTACGAGCAGTACTTC. The complete variable domain, with remaining parts taken from reference TRBV9 and TRBJ2-7, reads DSGVTQTPKHLITATGQRVTLRCSPRSGDLSVYWYQQSLDQGLQFLIQYYNGEERAKGNILERFSAQQFPDLHSELNLSSLELGDSALYFCASSVGTGVSYEQYFGPGTRLTVT.

The V call is TRBV5-1, the J call TRBJ1-5; 9 nucleotides agree with TRBD1. In germline, CDR1 is SGHRS, CDR2 YFSETQ. This CDR3 spans 15 amino acids. V was pared by 4 bases and J by 8 bases, with 10 bases of the junction left unmatched. As DNA, the CDR3 is TGCGCCAGCAGCCCGGGGGGACAGGGAAGAGAGCCCCAGCATTTT. The encoded protein is CASSPGGQGREPQHF.

The chain links TRBV3-1 to TRBJ2-3; D is possibly TRBD1 (6 bases). Germline V lookup: CDR1 LGHDT, CDR2 YNNKEL (reference sequence). The CDR3 is 16 residues long. The V end was cut by 3 bases, the J end by 2 bases, with 15 bases between. The CDR3 spells CASSHLRGGFTDTQYF. In DNA, the CDR3 is TGTGCCAGCAGCCACCTACGAGGGGGATTCACAGATACGCAGTATTTT.

The chain employs TRBV6-2 or TRBV6-3 and TRBJ2-5, with 10 bases matching TRBD2. CDR1 MNHEY and CDR2 SVGEGT come from the germline V gene. The CDR3 consists of 15 residues. J was trimmed by 4 bases and V by 8 bases; bases with no gene match: 10. CDR3 amino acids: CASRISGGSRETQYF. Written as DNA, the CDR3 is TGTGCCAGCCGTATTAGCGGGGGGTCGCGAGAGACCCAGTACTTC.

The chain joins TRBV27 to TRBJ2-1, with a tentative D call TRBD1 (5 bases). The V and J ends lost 4 bases and 2 bases respectively, with 12 bases between them. This CDR3 has 15 amino acids. Germline V gives CDR1 MNHEY, CDR2 SMNVEV (reference sequence). The CDR3 nucleotides are TGTGCCAGCAGTTCATCCCAGGGCACCTACAATGAGCAGTTCTTC. It translates to CASSSSQGTYNEQFF.

The chain is built from TRBV6-2 or TRBV6-3 and TRBJ2-5; D is uncertain. Trimming removed 2 bases from V and 5 bases from J, with 9 bases in between. The CDR3 runs to 13 residues. Germline V gene data show CDR1 as MNHEY and CDR2 as SVGEGT. The CDR3 DNA reads TGTGCCAGCAGTTACATTGGGGTGGAGACCCAGTACTTC. Its translation is CASSYIGVETQYF.

The rearrangement joins TRBV7-2 to TRBJ1-4; D remains ambiguous. Trimming cost V 4 bases and J 6 bases, with 12 bases left between them. CDR3 length: 14 amino acids. Germline-derived CDR1 and CDR2 are SGHTA and FQGNSA. The DNA of the CDR3 is TGTGCCAGCAGCTCGTCAAGGGAAGATGAAAAACTGTTTTTT. The encoded protein is CASSSSREDEKLFF.

V is TRBV20-1 and J is TRBJ1-5; D is perhaps TRBD1 (5 bases). V was shortened by 5 bases and J by 2 bases, with 13 bases between the two germline ends. This CDR3 spans 14 amino acids. CDR1 is DFQATT and CDR2 is SNEGSKA in the germline V gene (reference sequence). The CDR3 coding sequence is TGCAGTGCTGACACCTTACAGGGCAATCAGCCCCAGCATTTT. It yields the protein CSADTLQGNQPQHF.

Only a few counts were recorded for this clonotype. The chain recombines TRBV7-2 with TRBJ2-1; D remains ambiguous. CDR1 SGHTA and CDR2 FQGNSA come from the germline V gene. CDR3 length equals 16 residues. V was shortened by 3 bases and J by 5 bases, with 17 bases between the two germline ends. CDR3 nucleotides: TGTGCCAGCAGCTTCGGTCTAGGTATAGTCAACAATGAGCAGTTCTTC. Encoded protein: CASSFGLGIVNNEQFF.

There are many counts of this clonotype. The V gene is TRBV9, the J gene TRBJ1-2; D unclear. V lost 1 base to trimming and J lost 4 bases, with 20 bases between them. The CDR3 extends over 17 amino acids. In germline, CDR1 is SGDLS, CDR2 YYNGEE. The CDR3 region is CASSVPKDLRPGYGYTF. CDR3 DNA sequence: TGTGCCAGCAGCGTACCCAAGGATCTACGGCCAGGCTATGGCTACACCTTC.

This clonotype was observed a handful of times. This sequence joins TRBV20-1 and TRBJ2-1; D uncertain. Trimming removed 0 bases from V and 5 bases from J, with 5 bases in between. Germline CDR1 is DFQATT and CDR2 is SNEGSKA (reference sequence). CDR3 length: 12 residues. CDR3 DNA sequence: TGCAGTGCTAGAGATTGGGACAATGAGCAGTTCTTC. As protein: CSARDWDNEQFF.

This clonotype was picked up a small number of times. The J gene is TRBJ2-2, the V gene TRBV6-2 or TRBV6-3; D ambiguous. The CDR3 has 16 amino acids. Germline assignment: CDR1 MNHEY and CDR2 SVGEGT. Trimming took off 6 bases at V and 0 bases at J, with 14 bases between the two ends. This CDR3 reads CASSPPPTANTGELFF. Written as DNA, the CDR3 is TGTGCCAGCAGCCCACCCCCCACAGCGAACACCGGGGAGCTGTTTTTT.

The V and J genes are TRBV19 and TRBJ1-1; D not certain. The CDR3 sequence is 17 residues long. Trimming took off 0 bases at V and 0 bases at J, with 14 bases between the two ends. Germline V gives CDR1 LNHDA, CDR2 SQIVND (reference sequence). The CDR3: CASSIDSRGSMNTEAFF. CDR3 bases: TGTGCCAGTAGTATAGACAGCCGGGGATCCATGAACACTGAAGCTTTCTTT. Full variable domain (missing parts from reference TRBV19 and TRBJ1-1): DGGITQSPKYLFRKEGQNVTLSCEQNLNHDAMYWYRQDPGQGLRLIYYSQIVNDFQKGDIAEGYSVSREKKESFPLTVTSAQKNPTAFYLCASSIDSRGSMNTEAFFGQGTRLTVV.

This clonotype appeared a few times. The CDR3 is CSARDEGRTIYEQYF. DNA of the CDR3: TGCAGTGCTAGAGATGAGGGCAGAACGATCTACGAGCAGTACTTC. The rearrangement links TRBV20-1 to TRBJ2-7; a possible D gene is TRBD2 (5 bases). V gave up 0 bases and J gave up 3 bases, with 15 bases separating them. Germline V gene lookup returns CDR1 DFQATT and CDR2 SNEGSKA (reference sequence). This CDR3 has 15 amino acids.

The genes are TRBV4-1 and TRBJ2-7; TRBD1 might be the D (6 bases). The CDR3 runs to 16 residues. V was shortened by 0 bases and J by 2 bases, with 14 bases between the two germline ends. From germline, CDR1 is MGHRA and CDR2 YSYEKL. The CDR3 region is CASSQDLTQGPYEQYF. As DNA, the CDR3 is TGCGCCAGCAGCCAAGATCTGACACAGGGACCCTACGAGCAGTACTTC.

Concerning this clonotype itself: A read error may produce the germline difference seen at one junction end. The chain is built from TRBV5-1 and TRBJ2-5; D remains unclear. Germline loops: CDR1 SGHRS, CDR2 YFSETQ. This CDR3 contains 12 residues. The CDR3 nucleotides are TGCGGCAGCTTGTGGGGTTACAATGAGCAGTACTTC. It yields the protein CGSLWGYNEQYF.

This clonotype was detected only a few times. This chain connects TRBV12-3 or TRBV12-4 to TRBJ2-1, with a weak D call TRBD2 (8 bases). Trimming stripped 6 bases from V and 4 bases from J, with 19 bases between. The CDR3 totals 16 residues. CDR3 in DNA: TGTGCCAGCAGGCCAGGGGGGACTAGAGATTACAATGAGCAGTTCTTC. It codes for CASRPGGTRDYNEQFF.

The J gene is TRBJ1-5, the V gene TRBV2; tentative D call: TRBD1 (5 bases). The V end was cut by 8 bases, the J end by 1 base, with 12 bases between. This CDR3 is built from 14 residues. The V gene's germline CDR1 is SNHLY and CDR2 FYNNEI. Here the CDR3 reads CASHLQGSNQPQHF. The CDR3 nucleotides read TGTGCCAGCCACCTCCAGGGAAGCAATCAGCCCCAGCATTTT.